This T cell receptor beta chain was profiled in a study of T cell repertoires in cytomegalovirus infection. Looking at the study overall: Public TCR beta signatures were indicative of both CMV infection and a matching HLA type.

A single record per CDR3 protein comes from TCRdb applying MiXCR to the reads. The profile shows about 770,000 distinct CDR3 sequences, about 28% of them singletons. Trimming removed 6 bases from V and 0 bases from J; junction bases left unmatched: 7. The CDR3 loop spans 15 amino acids. This clonotype was observed a few times. As yet, its antigen is unknown. The sequencing here drew on cultured CD8+ T cells from PBMCs, taken from culture after CMV antigen stimulation. The TCR originated in a human donor in good health (CMV status not recorded). Some clones in this sample may be carry-over from other donors' samples. The rearrangement joins TRBV12-3 or TRBV12-4 to TRBJ2-7, with 8 positions matching TRBD1. CDR3 residues: CASSLTGAPSYEQYF. The CDR3 DNA follows: TGTGCCAGCAGCTTGACAGGGGCCCCCTCCTACGAGCAGTACTTC.